A single sample gave rise to the 6 T cell receptor beta chains below, sequenced in a study of CD8 T cells in Susac syndrome. The RNA input was about 0.5 to 1 ug, and it was reverse transcribed with random hexamers. TCRdb independently ran MiXCR on the immunoSEQ multiplex PCR reads; one entry per CDR3 protein. The sample shows 200,000 or so distinct CDR3 sequences, 90% to 95% of them seen only once. The specimen was CD4+ T cells from PBMCs. These TCRs come from a human donor with multiple sclerosis.

The CDR3 bases are TGTGCCAGCAGCGCGCATAGCGCCAGCTCGAATGAAAAACTGTTTTTT. Translation gives CASSAHSASSNEKLFF. The J gene is TRBJ1-4, the V gene TRBV9; the D is unclear. In germline, CDR1 is SGDLS, CDR2 YYNGEE. V shed 3 bases and J shed 5 bases, with 17 bases lying between them. The CDR3 spans 16 residues.

The chain links TRBV9 to TRBJ2-5, with D possibly TRBD2 on 5 matching bases. Germline CDR1 is SGDLS and CDR2 is YYNGEE. The V end was cut by 4 bases, the J end by 1 base, with 14 bases between. This CDR3 is 15 amino acids long. CDR3 sequence reads: CASSLDSGFQETQYF. CDR3 DNA: TGTGCCAGCAGCTTGGACTCAGGCTTCCAAGAGACCCAGTACTTC.

This chain joins TRBV20-1 and TRBJ1-2; D ambiguous. CDR3 length: 13 amino acids. Trimming stripped 3 bases from V and 1 base from J, with 9 bases between. Germline V gene lookup returns CDR1 DFQATT and CDR2 SNEGSKA (reference sequence). The CDR3 loop reads CSASPGLNYGYTF. The CDR3 region has the DNA TGCAGTGCTAGTCCTGGGCTTAACTATGGCTACACCTTC.

V gene TRBV20-1 combines with J gene TRBJ1-4; D uncertain. This CDR3 spans 12 amino acids. Per the germline V gene, CDR1 is DFQATT and CDR2 is SNEGSKA (reference sequence). Trimming shortened V by 0 bases and J by 5 bases, and 4 bases separated the two germline ends. CDR3: CSARDLNEKLFF. The DNA of the CDR3 is TGCAGTGCTAGAGATTTAAATGAAAAACTGTTTTTT.

The chain carries TRBV29-1 and TRBJ2-1, with a tentative D call TRBD2 (6 bases). Germline V gene lookup returns CDR1 SQVTM and CDR2 ANQGSEA. Trimming left V 7 bases short and J 5 bases short, with 21 bases between. This CDR3 comprises 15 residues. CDR3 DNA sequence: TGCAGCGCGTTTATCCCGGGACTCAAGAACAATGAGCAGTTCTTC. Translating it yields CSAFIPGLKNNEQFF.

The chain recombines TRBV7-2 with TRBJ1-1; 9 bases line up with TRBD1. In germline, CDR1 is SGHTA, CDR2 FQGNSA. This CDR3 is 15 amino acids long. V shed 4 bases, J shed 4 bases, and the junction held 7 bases outside the gene matches. The CDR3 region is CASSSQQGALTEAFF. The CDR3 bases are TGTGCCAGCAGCTCCCAACAGGGGGCTCTCACTGAAGCTTTCTTT.